Below, 17 T cell receptor beta chains from the same sample are listed, as sequenced in a study of tumor-infiltrating lymphocytes in primary liver carcinoma. Researchers drew blood RNA from unsorted whole blood and extracted germline DNA as well. With around 500 ng total RNA as template and a constant-region primer, TCR beta cDNA was made. What produced the TCR beta libraries was three nested multiplex PCR rounds using slightly modified ARM-PCR. It was with TRBV1-TRBV30 forward primers and a C-beta reverse primer that the first two PCR rounds were run, at approximately 9 cycles each. Via MiXCR, TCRdb re-called the multiplex PCR reads, giving one row per CDR3 protein. Counted here are 330,000 or so distinct CDR3 sequences, almost 65% occurring once; the ten biggest clones make up roughly 6.5%. The sequenced sample was peripheral blood. These receptors originate from a man aged 35-49 years with primary liver carcinoma and hepatitis B virus infection.

Points on this clonotype: A read error may produce the germline difference seen at one junction end. The genes are TRBV11-2 and TRBJ2-3; 7 bases are shared with TRBD2. The CDR3 contains 15 residues. Germline V gene lookup returns CDR1 SGHAT and CDR2 FQNNGV. The CDR3 region has the DNA TGTGCCAGCAGCCCAACTAGCGCGGGCAGGGATACGCTGTATTTT. This gives the protein CASSPTSAGRDTLYF.

This clonotype was seen once. The missing conserved phenylalanine or tryptophan at the end of this CDR3 makes a read error likely. The chain uses TRBV11-2 and TRBJ1-1; TRBD1 agrees at 7 bases. V shed 4 bases and J 5 bases; nucleotides not matched to a gene: 7. Germline V gene lookup returns CDR1 SGHAT and CDR2 FQNNGV. This CDR3 is built from 14 residues. The CDR3 region has the DNA TGTGCCAGCAGCTCTAACAGGGGTGAGACTGAAGCTTTCTCT. This sequence encodes CASSSNRGETEAFS.

This clonotype was counted many times. The chain recombines TRBV29-1 with TRBJ2-7; TRBD1 might be the D (6 bases). Trimming left V 6 bases short and J 0 bases short, with 9 bases between. The CDR3 is made up of 12 amino acids. CDR1 is SQVTM, CDR2 ANQGSEA, per germline. CDR3 amino acids: CSVADSSYEQYF. For the CDR3, the DNA is TGCAGCGTGGCGGACAGCTCCTACGAGCAGTACTTC.

At least ten counts were recorded for this clonotype. The J gene is TRBJ2-5, the V gene TRBV29-1, with a tentative D call TRBD2 (5 bases). Germline CDR1 and CDR2: SQVTM and ANQGSEA. The CDR3 is 13 amino acids. Trimming took off 4 bases at V and 0 bases at J, with 9 bases between the two ends. CDR3 in amino acids: CSVAPGNQETQYF. The CDR3 coding sequence is TGCAGCGTTGCTCCGGGGAACCAAGAGACCCAGTACTTC.

Comment on this clonotype: The germline gene is not matched at one end of the junction; a read error may be the cause. CDR3 DNA: TGTGCCAGCAGCCAGGTTCGACCGGATGCCACGGGCTACGCCTTC. Amino acid sequence: CASSQVRPDATGYAF. The chain uses TRBV4-2 and TRBJ1-2; D remains ambiguous. CDR1 and CDR2 from the germline V gene are LGHNA and YNFKEQ. The CDR3 has 15 residues.

The chain combines TRBV30 with TRBJ1-2, with 7 bases aligning to TRBD1. With V trimmed by 3 bases and J by 1 base, 8 bases remained unmatched. The CDR3 runs to 15 residues. Germline-derived CDR1 and CDR2 are GTSNPN and SVGIG (reference sequence). The CDR3 sequence is CAWSAGQPDNYGYTF. As DNA, the CDR3 is TGTGCCTGGAGCGCGGGACAGCCGGATAACTATGGCTACACCTTC.

This clonotype was observed a handful of times. CDR3 in DNA: TGTGCCAGCACCCAAGGCCTTTTTGGGGGGGAGGGCACTGAAGCTTTCTTT. It codes for CASTQGLFGGEGTEAFF. The gene calls are TRBV12-3 or TRBV12-4 and TRBJ1-1; tentative D call: TRBD1 (5 bases). The CDR3 consists of 17 residues. V was cut by 7 bases and J by 4 bases, with 25 bases left in between.

The rearrangement joins TRBV18 to TRBJ2-3; D is tentatively TRBD1 or TRBD2 (6 bases each). CDR1 is KGHSH and CDR2 is LQKENI in the germline V gene. The CDR3 spans 15 residues. Trimming removed 3 bases at V and 0 bases at J, with 10 bases between. The CDR3 DNA is TGTGCCAGCTCACCGAGGGGGGCTAGCACAGATACGCAGTATTTT. Translated, it gives CASSPRGASTDTQYF.

As for this clonotype: A much larger clone sits a single nucleotide away, making a read error possible. This chain connects TRBV6-5 to TRBJ1-2; possible D gene TRBD1, 5 bases. In germline, CDR1 is MNHEY, CDR2 SVGAGI. V was cut by 2 bases and J by 7 bases, with 11 bases left in between. The CDR3 is made up of 13 amino acids. CDR3 in amino acids: CASSYDGAAGYTF. The CDR3 bases are TGTGCCAGCAGTTACGACGGGGCGGCTGGCTACACCTTC.

A remark on this clonotype: A much bigger clone sits one base away, suggesting this may be a read error. The V and J genes are TRBV12-3 or TRBV12-4 and TRBJ2-6, with D tentatively TRBD1 (5 bases). The CDR3 extends over 18 amino acids. DNA of the CDR3: TGTGTCAGCAGTTGGGAAAGCAGGGAAAGCTCTGGGGCCAACGTCCTGACTTTC. It codes for CVSSWESRESSGANVLTF.

This clonotype was seen once. Mismatch with germline at one junction end may stem from a read error. The V gene is TRBV11-2, the J gene TRBJ2-1, with D tentatively TRBD1 or TRBD2 (5 bases each). The CDR3 is 15 amino acids. The V gene's germline CDR1 is SGHAT and CDR2 FQNNGV. Written as DNA, the CDR3 is TGTGCCGGCAGCTTATTGGGGACCACTTACAATGAGCAGTTCTTC. Its translation is CAGSLLGTTYNEQFF.

For this clonotype: Sequence at one end of the junction differs from germline and may be a read error. The V call is TRBV11-3, the J call TRBJ2-1, with 8 bases that match TRBD2. CDR3 length: 17 residues. Germline-derived CDR1 and CDR2 are SGHNT and YENEEA. The CDR3: CASNLPAGGDSSNEQFF. The CDR3 DNA follows: TGTGCCAGCAACTTACCGGCGGGGGGCGATTCTAGCAATGAGCAGTTCTTC.

As regards this clonotype: Just one base apart from a much larger clone, this may be a read error. Here the CDR3 omits its conserved ending phenylalanine or tryptophan, so a read error is the likely source. The chain joins TRBV6-1 to TRBJ1-2, with D hard to call. Germline CDR1 reads MNHNS; CDR2 reads SASEGT. CDR3 size: 13 residues. Trimming removed 5 bases from V and 6 bases from J, with 13 bases in between. DNA for the CDR3: TGTGCCAGCAGTTATAGCCCGCGGGATGGCTACACCCTC. It codes for CASSYSPRDGYTL.

A note on this clonotype: The junction departs from the called germline gene at one end, perhaps through a read error. The J gene is TRBJ1-1, the V gene TRBV11-2; D unclear. This CDR3 has 13 residues. Germline V CDR1 and CDR2: SGHAT, FQNNGV. CDR3 nucleotide sequence: TGTGCAAGCAGCCTCAAACGGATCACTGAAGCTTTCTTT. It yields the protein CASSLKRITEAFF.

CDR3 in DNA: TGTGCCAGCAGCTTAGTACGGCACGAGGGGCAGTACTTC. Its protein product is CASSLVRHEGQYF. The chain has TRBV11-2 and TRBJ2-7, with TRBD2 as a possible D gene (5 bases). The CDR3 sequence is 13 residues long. Germline V gene data show CDR1 as SGHAT and CDR2 as FQNNGV. Trimming left V 1 base short and J 9 bases short, with 13 bases between.

The chain is built from TRBV11-3 and TRBJ2-1; the match to TRBD2 covers 11 bases. Germline CDR1 and CDR2: SGHNT and YENEEA. Losses at the gene ends were 3 bases for V and 9 bases for J; bases not matched to a gene: 10. The CDR3 has 16 amino acids. CDR3 loop: CASSLPSTSGMIEQFF. The CDR3 DNA reads as TGTGCCAGCAGCTTGCCTTCGACTAGCGGGATGATTGAGCAGTTCTTC.

This clonotype was seen repeatedly, ten times or more. This rearrangement joins TRBV29-1 to TRBJ1-1, with D hard to call. From germline, CDR1 is SQVTM and CDR2 ANQGSEA. The V and J ends lost 7 bases and 3 bases respectively, with 18 bases between them. This CDR3 comprises 14 residues. The DNA of the CDR3 is TGCAGCGCCGCCACTTTGGCAGAGGACACTGAAGCTTTCTTT. Translating it yields CSAATLAEDTEAFF.